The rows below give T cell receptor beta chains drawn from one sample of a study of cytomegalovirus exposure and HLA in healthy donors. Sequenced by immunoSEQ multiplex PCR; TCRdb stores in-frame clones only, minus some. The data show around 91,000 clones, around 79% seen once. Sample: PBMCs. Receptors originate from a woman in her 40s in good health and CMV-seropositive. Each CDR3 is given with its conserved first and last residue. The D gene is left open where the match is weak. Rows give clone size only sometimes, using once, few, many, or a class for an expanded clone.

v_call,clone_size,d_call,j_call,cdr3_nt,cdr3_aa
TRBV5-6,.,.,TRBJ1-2,TGTGCCAGCAGCCAACCAAACCGACAACAGGGTCTGGTTTCTGGCTACACCTTC,CASSQPNRQQGLVSGYTF
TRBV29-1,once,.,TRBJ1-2,TGCAGCGTTGATGCGTCTTGGCAGGGGTCCTCTAGCTACACCTTC,CSVDASWQGSSSYTF
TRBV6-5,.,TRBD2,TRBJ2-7,TGTGCCACTCACCCCGGGGGGATGGTCCACGAGCAGTACTTC,CATHPGGMVHEQYF
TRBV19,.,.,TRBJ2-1,TGTGCCAGTAGTATAGGTGGTCTAGTACATGAGCAGTTCTTC,CASSIGGLVHEQFF
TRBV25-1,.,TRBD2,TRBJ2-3,TGTGCCAGCAGTGCCGAACTAGCGGGAGCAATAGATACGCAGTATTTT,CASSAELAGAIDTQYF
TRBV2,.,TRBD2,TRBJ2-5,TGTGCCAGCAGCGGAACTCGGGGGAGGGTCCAGGAGACCCAGTACTTC,CASSGTRGRVQETQYF
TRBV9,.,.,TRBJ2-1,TGTGCCAGCAGCGTAGTTCCTACAGGGGAGGTTAACAATGAGCAGTTCTTC,CASSVVPTGEVNNEQFF
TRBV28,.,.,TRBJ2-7,TGTGCCAGCAGGTTAGGGGGGGCAGGGCCCTACGAGCAGTACTTC,CASRLGGAGPYEQYF
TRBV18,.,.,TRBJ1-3,TGTGCCAGCTCACTAGAAGACAGAATCTCTGGAAACACCATATATTTT,CASSLEDRISGNTIYF
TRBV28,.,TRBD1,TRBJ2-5,TGTGCCAGCAGCCCGGACAGGGGCGACCCGAGGGAGACCCAGTACTTC,CASSPDRGDPRETQYF
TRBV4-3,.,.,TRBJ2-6,TGCGCCAGCAGCCAAGATATAGGACAGACTAACGTCCTGACTTTC,CASSQDIGQTNVLTF
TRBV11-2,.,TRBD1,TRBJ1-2,TGTGCCAGCAGCACTCTCACCGGGACAGGAAACTACACCTTC,CASSTLTGTGNYTF
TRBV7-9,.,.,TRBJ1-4,TGTGCCAGCAGTTATACAGTTTCCGATGAAAAACTGTTTTTT,CASSYTVSDEKLFF
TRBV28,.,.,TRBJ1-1,TGTGCCAGCAGTTTTGGGCCAGGCAACACTGAAGCTTTCTTT,CASSFGPGNTEAFF
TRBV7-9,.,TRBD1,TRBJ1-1,TGTGCCAGCACCAAACCCACAGGGGTGGTCACTGAAGCTTTCTTT,CASTKPTGVVTEAFF
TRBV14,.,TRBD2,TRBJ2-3,TGTGCCAGCAGCCTCGATGGGGGGGGCACAGATACGCAGTATTTT,CASSLDGGGTDTQYF
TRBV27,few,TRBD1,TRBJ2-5,TGTGCCAGCAGCCACCGGGACAGGGGGAGAGAGACCCAGTACTTC,CASSHRDRGRETQYF
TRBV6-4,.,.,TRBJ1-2,TGTGCCAGCAGTGACGGCAGGTGGGGCTACACCTTC,CASSDGRWGYTF
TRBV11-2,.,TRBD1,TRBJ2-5,TGTGCCAGCAGCCGGGACAGGATCCAGACCCAGTACTTC,CASSRDRIQTQYF
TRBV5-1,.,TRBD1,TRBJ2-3,TGCGCCAGCAGCTCGACCGGGACAGCCACAGATACGCAGTATTTT,CASSSTGTATDTQYF
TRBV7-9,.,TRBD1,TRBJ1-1,TGTGCCAGCAGCTTAGGGGACAGTGGCGCTGAAGCTTTCTTT,CASSLGDSGAEAFF
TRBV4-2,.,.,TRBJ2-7,TGTGCCAGCAGCCAAGGGGAGTCTAGCGACTACGAGCAGTACTTC,CASSQGESSDYEQYF
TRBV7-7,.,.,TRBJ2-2,TGTGCTAGCAGCTTAGACTCCGGGGAGCTGTTTTTT,CASSLDSGELFF
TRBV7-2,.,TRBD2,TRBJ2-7,TGTGCCAGCAGCACCCCCGGGGGGGCGTACGAGCAGTACTTC,CASSTPGGAYEQYF
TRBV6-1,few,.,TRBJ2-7,TGTGCCAGCGAGGACTATCGAAGCTCCTACGAGCAGTACTTC,CASEDYRSSYEQYF
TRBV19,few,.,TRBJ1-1,TGTGCCAGTAGCCCGGACAGATGGGATGAAGCTTTCTTT,CASSPDRWDEAFF
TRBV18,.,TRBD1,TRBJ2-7,TGTGCCAGCTCACGTATGACAGGGGGCTACGAGCAGTACTTC,CASSRMTGGYEQYF
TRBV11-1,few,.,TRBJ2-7,TGTGCCAGCAGGGACTCCTTCTCCTACGAGCAGTACTTC,CASRDSFSYEQYF
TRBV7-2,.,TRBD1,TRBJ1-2,TGTGCCAGCAGCCCCACCTCAGACAGGGCGGATGGCTACACCTTC,CASSPTSDRADGYTF
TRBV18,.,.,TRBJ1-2,TGTGCCAGCTCAACGAACCAGGAATCCTATGGCTACACCTTC,CASSTNQESYGYTF
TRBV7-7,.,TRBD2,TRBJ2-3,TGTGCTAGCAGCTTAGGGACTAGCGGAGGAACAGATACGCAGTATTTT,CASSLGTSGGTDTQYF
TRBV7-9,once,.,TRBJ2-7,TGTGCCAGCAGCTCCCCTCGGCAGGCCTACGAGCAGTACTTC,CASSSPRQAYEQYF
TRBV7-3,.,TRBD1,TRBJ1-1,TGTGCCAGCAGCCAGGGACAGGGCATGAACACTGAAGCTTTCTTT,CASSQGQGMNTEAFF
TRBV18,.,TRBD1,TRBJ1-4,TGTGCCAGCTCCCAAGCGGCGGACAGGGGCATGTTTTTT,CASSQAADRGMFF
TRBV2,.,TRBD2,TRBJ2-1,TGTGCCAGCTGGGGGGGACTACCTAACAATGAGCAGTTCTTC,CASWGGLPNNEQFF
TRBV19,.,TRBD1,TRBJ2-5,TGTGCCAGTAGTGTTCCCGGGACAGGGGAAGAGACCCAGTACTTC,CASSVPGTGEETQYF
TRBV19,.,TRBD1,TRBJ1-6,TGTGCCACTACAAGGACAGGGGTGAATTCACCCCTCCACTTT,CATTRTGVNSPLHF
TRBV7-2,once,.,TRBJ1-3,TGTGCCAGCAGCCCCGGGACATCTGGAAACACCATATATTTT,CASSPGTSGNTIYF
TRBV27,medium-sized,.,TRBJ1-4,TGTGCCAGCAGTTCCGCGGAATATGCAACTAATGAAAAACTGTTTTTT,CASSSAEYATNEKLFF
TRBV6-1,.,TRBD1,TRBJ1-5,TGTGCCAGCAGCCCGACAGGGGGGAGGCAGCCCCAGCATTTT,CASSPTGGRQPQHF
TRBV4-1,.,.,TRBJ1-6,TGCGCCAGCAGCCAAGAAATTATCGGGGTCGGCTCACCCCTCCACTTT,CASSQEIIGVGSPLHF
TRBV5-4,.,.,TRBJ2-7,TGTGCCAGCAGCCCACAGGCTGTAATTCCCTACGAGCAGTACTTC,CASSPQAVIPYEQYF
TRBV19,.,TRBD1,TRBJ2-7,TGTGCCAGTAGTTCGGGACAGGTTTACGAGCAGTACTTC,CASSSGQVYEQYF
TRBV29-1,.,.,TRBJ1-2,TGCAGCGCGCAGACAGAAGCTAACTATGGCTACACCTTC,CSAQTEANYGYTF
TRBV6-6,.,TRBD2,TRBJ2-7,TGTGCCAGCAGTTACTCGACGGGACTAGCGGTCTACGAGCAGTACTTC,CASSYSTGLAVYEQYF
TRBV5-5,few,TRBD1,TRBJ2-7,TGTGCCAGCAGCGTCCTTACAGGGGAAGTTTCCTACGAGCAGTACTTC,CASSVLTGEVSYEQYF
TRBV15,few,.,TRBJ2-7,TGTGCCACCAGCATACAGGGGGGGAACGAGCAGTACTTC,CATSIQGGNEQYF
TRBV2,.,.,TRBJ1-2,TGTGCCAGCCGCCGAGGGGGTGGCGATGGCTACACCTTC,CASRRGGGDGYTF
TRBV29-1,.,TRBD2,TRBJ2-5,TGCAGCGCTGAGACTAGCGGGAGTCTTGGGACCCAGTACTTC,CSAETSGSLGTQYF
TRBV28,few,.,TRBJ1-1,TGTGCCAGCAGTTTATTGAGAACTGAAGCTTTCTTT,CASSLLRTEAFF
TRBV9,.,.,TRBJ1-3,TGTGCCAGCAGCGTAGATCCGGGCTCTGGAAACACCATATATTTT,CASSVDPGSGNTIYF